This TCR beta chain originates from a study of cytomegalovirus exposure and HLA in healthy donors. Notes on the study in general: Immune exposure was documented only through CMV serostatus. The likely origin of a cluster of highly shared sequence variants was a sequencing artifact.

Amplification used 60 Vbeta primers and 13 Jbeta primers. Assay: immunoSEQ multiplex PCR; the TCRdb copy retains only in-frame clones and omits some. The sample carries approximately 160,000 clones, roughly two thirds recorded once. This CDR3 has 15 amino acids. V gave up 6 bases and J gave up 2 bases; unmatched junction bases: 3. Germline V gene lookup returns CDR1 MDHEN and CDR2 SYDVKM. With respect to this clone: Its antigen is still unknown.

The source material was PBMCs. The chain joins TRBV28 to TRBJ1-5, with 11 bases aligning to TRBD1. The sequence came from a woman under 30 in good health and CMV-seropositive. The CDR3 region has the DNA TGTGCCAGCAGAACGGGACAGGGGGGCAATCAGCCCCAGCATTTT. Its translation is CASRTGQGGNQPQHF.